These 29 T cell receptor beta chains were all obtained from the same sample, sequenced in a study of CD8+ T cells in alopecia areata (dated by TCRdb to 2016 to 2019). The treatment or condition label for this specimen denotes: oral pan-JAK inhibitor, 5-10 mg twice daily. Receptor amplification or capture employed the immunoSEQ multiplex PCR assay. RNA was extracted from all samples and reverse transcribed into cDNA as template for TCR sequencing. The immuneACCESS repertoire file appears here via TCRdb, limited to in-frame rearrangements. These files lack a portion of the clones; in checked studies, under half of the deficit traces to unresolved V genes, and the cause of the others is not known. This sample has some 190,000 clones in its table, and approximately 67% of those were observed once. Around 1.3% of the sample is in the top ten clones. The sample consisted of CD4+ T cells sorted from blood, taken around week 42, from a patient treated with tofacitinib. The source of these receptors is a human donor with alopecia areata.

The chain has TRBV19 and TRBJ1-2; no definite D call. The germline gives CDR1 LNHDA, CDR2 SQIVND (reference sequence). The V end was cut by 10 bases, the J end by 5 bases, with 11 bases between. The CDR3 spans 11 residues. The CDR3 region is CANGRIYGYTF. The CDR3 bases are TGTGCCAATGGACGGATTTATGGCTACACCTTC.

The CDR3 region has the DNA TGCGCCAGCAGCTCGGGACAGGGAGGTCAAGAGACCCAGTACTTC. Encoded protein: CASSSGQGGQETQYF. The chain carries TRBV5-1 and TRBJ2-5, with 9 bases aligning to TRBD1. The V gene's germline CDR1 is SGHRS and CDR2 YFSETQ. With V trimmed by 3 bases and J by 2 bases, 5 bases remained unmatched. CDR3 length: 15 amino acids.

The chain is built from TRBV29-1 and TRBJ1-1; D gene ambiguous. Trimming shortened V by 7 bases and J by 5 bases, and 17 bases separated the two germline ends. CDR1 and CDR2 (germline): SQVTM, ANQGSEA. The CDR3 covers 13 residues. The CDR3 bases are TGCAGCGCTGGGCCTCATAGTCCTACTGAAGCTTTCTTT. As protein: CSAGPHSPTEAFF.

The CDR3 DNA reads TGTGCCAGCAGCTTAGTTAGCGGGACAGGGACCGAAGCTTTCTTT. Its protein is CASSLVSGTGTEAFF. The gene calls are TRBV11-2 and TRBJ1-1; 9 bases match TRBD1. The trim removed 1 base at V and 8 bases at J, leaving 8 bases unmatched. The CDR3 sequence is 15 residues long. Germline-derived CDR1 and CDR2 are SGHAT and FQNNGV.

The J gene is TRBJ1-1, the V gene TRBV30; 8 bases are shared with TRBD1. The V segment lost 3 bases and the J segment 3 bases; nucleotides outside the gene matches: 6. The CDR3 has 14 amino acids. CDR1 GTSNPN and CDR2 SVGIG come from the germline V gene (reference sequence). CDR3 nucleotide sequence: TGTGCCTGGAGGATTAGGACAGGGTACACTGAAGCTTTCTTT. The encoded protein is CAWRIRTGYTEAFF.

The V call is TRBV29-1, the J call TRBJ1-2; the D gene is possibly TRBD1 (6 bases). The CDR3 has 13 amino acids. Germline V gene sequence: CDR1 SQVTM, CDR2 ANQGSEA. V gave up 4 bases and J gave up 8 bases, with 17 bases separating them. The DNA for the CDR3 is TGCAGCGTTGGGCCTCAGGGGCGGGGAGGCTACACCTTC. It specifies CSVGPQGRGGYTF.

This clone was detected only a few times. The V and J genes are TRBV5-1 and TRBJ2-1; 7 bases map to TRBD1. V shed 0 bases, J shed 3 bases, and the junction held 3 bases outside the gene matches. CDR1 SGHRS and CDR2 YFSETQ come from the germline V gene. The CDR3 covers 15 residues. The CDR3 loop reads CASSLGGQNYNEQFF. The CDR3 DNA is TGCGCCAGCAGCTTGGGGGGACAGAACTACAATGAGCAGTTCTTC.

The CDR3 region has the DNA TGTGCTAGTGGTTGGACTTCAGGGGCCAACGTCCTGACTTTC. Translating it yields CASGWTSGANVLTF. The chain employs TRBV12-5 and TRBJ2-6, with D possibly being TRBD2 (5 bases). The germline V gene has CDR1 LGHNT and CDR2 FRNRAP. The CDR3 has 14 residues. Trimming left V 4 bases short and J 4 bases short, with 8 bases between.

J is TRBJ2-2 and V is TRBV11-2; no clear D. Germline CDR1 reads SGHAT; CDR2 reads FQNNGV. The V end was cut by 2 bases, the J end by 2 bases, with 6 bases between. CDR3 length equals 14 residues. In DNA form, the CDR3 reads TGTGCCAGCAGCTTACTCACTAACACCGGGGAGCTGTTTTTT. It codes for CASSLLTNTGELFF.

This clone was seen more than once but under ten times. The chain uses TRBV9 and TRBJ2-7; 11 nucleotides align to TRBD1. V was clipped by 3 bases and J by 5 bases; unmatched bases: 7. The CDR3 has 15 residues. The V gene's germline CDR1 is SGDLS and CDR2 YYNGEE. The CDR3 nucleotides read TGTGCCAGCAGCGCTGGGACAGGGGGTATCGACGAGCAGTACTTC. Translated: CASSAGTGGIDEQYF.

The genes are TRBV30 and TRBJ2-1; D is unclear. The V gene lost 1 base and the J gene lost 7 bases, with 8 bases spanning the gap. The germline V gene has CDR1 GTSNPN and CDR2 SVGIG (reference sequence). The CDR3 is 12 amino acids. The CDR3 loop reads CAWSALGNEQFF. The CDR3 DNA sequence: TGTGCCTGGAGTGCCCTAGGGAATGAGCAGTTCTTC. The full variable domain, rest sourced from reference TRBV30 and TRBJ2-1, is SQTIHQWPATLVQPVGSPLSLECTVEGTSNPNLYWYRQAAGRGLQLLFYSVGIGQISSEVPQNLSASRPQDRQFILSSKKLLLSDSGFYLCAWSALGNEQFFGPGTRLTVL.

The genes are TRBV11-2 and TRBJ2-6; TRBD1 aligns across 10 bases. The J segment lost 0 bases and the V segment lost 2 bases, leaving 7 bases of the junction unmatched. The CDR3 contains 19 residues. Per germline, CDR1 SGHAT and CDR2 FQNNGV. The CDR3, as DNA: TGTGCCAGCAGCTTACAGGGGACAGGGGCCTTCTCTGGGGCCAACGTCCTGACTTTC. It translates to CASSLQGTGAFSGANVLTF.

V gene TRBV7-8 combines with J gene TRBJ1-1; maybe TRBD1 (5 bases). The length of the CDR3 is 17 residues. Deletions cut 5 bases from V and 1 base from J, with 20 bases between. Germline V gene data show CDR1 as SGHVS and CDR2 as FQNEAQ. CDR3 sequence reads: CASSPRRAGLGNTEAFF. DNA of the CDR3: TGTGCCAGCAGCCCCCGGCGGGCAGGGCTCGGGAACACTGAAGCTTTCTTT. Supplemented by reference TRBV7-8 and TRBJ1-1, the full variable domain reads GAGVSQSPRYKVAKRGQDVALRCDPISGHVSLFWYQQALGQGPEFLTYFQNEAQLDKSGLPSDRFFAERPEGSVSTLKIQRTQQEDSAVYLCASSPRRAGLGNTEAFFGQGTRLTVV.

The sample holds a few counts of this clone. The genes are TRBV5-1 and TRBJ2-7; 8 bases map to TRBD1. The CDR3 runs 14 residues. Trimming at V came to 4 bases and at J to 5 bases, leaving 8 bases not matched to a gene. Per germline, CDR1 SGHRS and CDR2 YFSETQ. The CDR3 reads CASSPGQGTDEQYF. The CDR3, as DNA: TGCGCCAGCAGCCCCGGACAGGGTACCGACGAGCAGTACTTC.

The chain links TRBV5-1 to TRBJ1-1, with unresolved D. V was trimmed by 7 bases and J by 1 base, leaving 14 bases between them. The CDR3 consists of 14 residues. The V gene's germline CDR1 is SGHRS and CDR2 YFSETQ. CDR3 nucleotide sequence: TGCGCCAGCCGAGAAGAGGGCCCGAACACTGAAGCTTTCTTT. It translates to CASREEGPNTEAFF.

This chain links TRBV4-3 with TRBJ1-1, with TRBD1 as a possible D gene (6 bases). V was cut by 9 bases and J by 0 bases, with 17 bases left in between. The CDR3 runs to 15 residues. CDR1 and CDR2 from the germline V gene are LGHNA and YSLEER. CDR3 nucleotides: TGCGCCAGAGCCCCCCGGGACACCTTGAACACTGAAGCTTTCTTT. Its translation is CARAPRDTLNTEAFF.

The table lists this clone with a few counts. J is TRBJ2-5 and V is TRBV4-3; D ambiguous. CDR1 LGHNA and CDR2 YSLEER come from the germline V gene. There are 15 residues in the CDR3. Trimming pared 1 base from V and 0 bases from J, leaving 9 bases between. The CDR3 region has the DNA TGCGCCAGCAGCCAAGGGTTAGTGAACCAAGAGACCCAGTACTTC. Its translation is CASSQGLVNQETQYF.

This chain joins TRBV7-2 and TRBJ1-2; possible D gene TRBD1, 6 bases. The CDR3 consists of 14 residues. Germline V gene sequence: CDR1 SGHTA, CDR2 FQGNSA. V lost 1 base, J lost 8 bases, and 14 bases lay in between. CDR3 protein: CASSLDGRGRGYTF. The CDR3 bases are TGTGCCAGCAGCTTAGATGGCAGGGGAAGGGGCTACACCTTC.

This clone was counted at least ten times. At one end, the junction sequence differs from germline, possibly due to a read error. This sequence joins TRBV7-8 and TRBJ2-2; 9 bases agree with TRBD1. Per the germline V gene, CDR1 is SGHVS and CDR2 is FQNEAQ. The CDR3 length is 16 residues. The CDR3 reads CASSRTGGAKTGELFF. CDR3 DNA sequence: TGTGCCAGCAGTCGAACAGGGGGCGCGAAGACCGGGGAGCTGTTTTTT.

The genes are TRBV25-1 and TRBJ1-1, with TRBD1 as a possible D gene (5 bases). Trimming removed 6 bases from V and 8 bases from J, with 19 bases in between. The V gene's germline CDR1 is MGHDK and CDR2 SYGVNS. CDR3 length equals 14 residues. The CDR3 spells CASRAMGVAGEAFF. The CDR3 bases are TGTGCCAGCAGAGCGATGGGGGTGGCTGGGGAAGCTTTCTTT.

The rearrangement links TRBV5-1 to TRBJ2-2, with 12 bases that match TRBD1. V lost 7 bases, J lost 6 bases, and 7 bases stayed unmatched. CDR1 and CDR2 from the germline V gene are SGHRS and YFSETQ. The CDR3 consists of 15 residues. CDR3: CASGSGTGGSGELFF. The CDR3 DNA reads TGCGCCAGCGGATCCGGGACAGGGGGCTCCGGGGAGCTGTTTTTT.

This clone was counted only a few times. The V gene is TRBV29-1, the J gene TRBJ1-1, with D uncertain. The CDR3 consists of 14 residues. Germline V gives CDR1 SQVTM, CDR2 ANQGSEA. The ends were cut back, 4 bases at V and 2 bases at J, with 14 bases in the middle. The DNA for the CDR3 is TGCAGCGTTGCGCCGGACCCGATAAACACTGAAGCTTTCTTT. Its protein product is CSVAPDPINTEAFF.

In its sample, this clone was seen a few times. The rearrangement uses TRBV2 and TRBJ2-1; tentatively, D is TRBD2 (5 bases). The CDR3 spans 13 residues. The germline V and J ends were trimmed by 7 bases and 2 bases, with 9 bases remaining between them. Germline V CDR1 and CDR2: SNHLY, FYNNEI. The CDR3 here is CASMRAAYNEQFF. In DNA form, the CDR3 reads TGTGCCAGCATGAGGGCGGCCTACAATGAGCAGTTCTTC.

V gene TRBV29-1 combines with J gene TRBJ2-1; D perhaps matches TRBD2 (5 bases). Germline values: CDR1 SQVTM, CDR2 ANQGSEA. The ends were cut back, 3 bases at V and 7 bases at J, with 16 bases in the middle. This CDR3 is 14 amino acids long. The CDR3 DNA is TGCAGCGTTGAGGTGGCTAGCTACCCGAATGAGCAGTTCTTC. Translating it yields CSVEVASYPNEQFF.

The chain has TRBV5-6 and TRBJ1-1, with a weak D call TRBD1 (5 bases). The germline V gene encodes CDR1 SGHDT and CDR2 YYEEEE. The CDR3 loop spans 16 amino acids. Trimming removed 0 bases at V and 4 bases at J, with 16 bases between. The chain's CDR3 is CASSLDPGPSTTEAFF. The CDR3 DNA is TGTGCCAGCAGCTTGGATCCGGGACCAAGCACCACTGAAGCTTTCTTT.

The J gene is TRBJ1-2, the V gene TRBV7-9; 7 nucleotides agree with TRBD1. Trimming cost V 1 base and J 5 bases; bases outside gene matches: 1. Germline CDR1 reads SEHNR; CDR2 reads FQNEAQ (reference sequence). The CDR3 spans 13 residues. CDR3 sequence reads: CASSLETGYGYTF. The CDR3 DNA is TGTGCCAGCAGCTTAGAGACAGGGTATGGCTACACCTTC.

The chain is built from TRBV2 and TRBJ1-1; 7 nucleotides match TRBD1. The germline CDR1 and CDR2 sequences are SNHLY and FYNNEI. The J segment lost 3 bases and the V segment lost 7 bases, leaving 8 bases of the junction unmatched. The CDR3 loop spans 14 amino acids. CDR3 sequence (DNA): TGTGCCAGCACCCCAGACGGGACAGACACTGAAGCTTTCTTT. Residues: CASTPDGTDTEAFF. The full variable domain, its missing parts supplied by reference TRBV2 and TRBJ1-1, is EPEVTQTPSHQVTQMGQEVILRCVPISNHLYFYWYRQILGQKVEFLVSFYNNEISEKSEIFDDQFSVERPDGSNFTLKIRSTKLEDSAMYFCASTPDGTDTEAFFGQGTRLTVV.

V and J are TRBV5-1 and TRBJ1-4; 7 nucleotides match TRBD1. With 3 bases clipped from V and 4 bases from J, the junction kept 9 bases outside the gene matches. The CDR3 has 16 residues. Germline CDR1 and CDR2: SGHRS and YFSETQ. The DNA for the CDR3 is TGCGCCAGCAGCTACTCAAAACAGGGGAGTAATGAAAAACTGTTTTTT. It translates to CASSYSKQGSNEKLFF. The full variable domain, rest sourced from reference TRBV5-1 and TRBJ1-4, is KAGVTQTPRYLIKTRGQQVTLSCSPISGHRSVSWYQQTPGQGLQFLFEYFSETQRNKGNFPGRFSGRQFSNSRSEMNVSTLELGDSALYLCASSYSKQGSNEKLFFGSGTQLSVL.

The V gene is TRBV20-1, the J gene TRBJ1-1, with D perhaps matching TRBD1 (5 bases). Germline V lookup: CDR1 DFQATT, CDR2 SNEGSKA (reference sequence). V lost 3 bases and J 7 bases, leaving 9 bases between the germline ends. This CDR3 is built from 11 residues. DNA of the CDR3: TGCAGTGCTAGGGGGCTGGTTGAAGCTTTCTTT. Amino acids: CSARGLVEAFF.